Presented here are 10 T cell receptor beta chains from one specimen sequenced in a study of T cells in Graves' hyperthyroidism and ophthalmopathy. RNA transcripts provided the source from which TCR beta CDR3 regions were amplified. The HTBI primer set drove a first-round RT-PCR of the TCR CDR3. TCRdb re-called the multiplex PCR reads through MiXCR, storing one row per CDR3 protein. The sample lists roughly 570,000 distinct CDR3 sequences; approximately 44% were seen once. Sequencing input: peripheral blood or thyroid tissue (not recorded which). The receptor source for this set is an adult woman with Graves' disease, either hyperthyroidism or ophthalmopathy (not recorded which).

This clonotype was recorded at least ten times. The chain carries TRBV7-2 and TRBJ2-7; 11 positions match TRBD2. CDR1 and CDR2 from the germline V gene are SGHTA and FQGNSA. This CDR3 region has 15 residues. With 5 bases clipped from V and 2 bases from J, the junction kept 5 bases outside the gene matches. CDR3 protein: CASSITSGGTYEQYF. CDR3 in DNA: TGTGCCAGCAGCATCACTAGCGGGGGTACCTACGAGCAGTACTTC.

The chain has TRBV7-2 and TRBJ2-5; D perhaps matches TRBD1 (5 bases). Germline CDR1 and CDR2: SGHTA and FQGNSA. Trimming pared 5 bases from V and 5 bases from J, leaving 15 bases between. The CDR3 is made up of 14 amino acids. This CDR3 reads CASSPWGPLETQYF. The CDR3 DNA sequence: TGTGCCAGCAGCCCCTGGGGCCCGTTGGAGACCCAGTACTTC.

The V and J genes are TRBV5-4 and TRBJ2-2; the match to TRBD1 covers 9 bases. The J segment lost 4 bases and the V segment lost 3 bases, leaving 7 bases of the junction unmatched. There are 16 residues in the CDR3. Germline V gene lookup returns CDR1 SGHNT and CDR2 YYREEE (reference sequence). CDR3 protein: CASSSGTGSFTGELFF. The CDR3 DNA reads as TGTGCCAGCAGCTCCGGGACAGGGTCGTTCACCGGGGAGCTGTTTTTT.

The sample holds many counts of this clonotype. The rearrangement joins TRBV28 to TRBJ1-2; TRBD1 aligns across 8 bases. Germline lookup yields CDR1 MDHEN and CDR2 SYDVKM. This CDR3 region has 13 residues. V dropped 10 bases and J dropped 2; count of bases not matched to a gene: 6. CDR3 coding DNA: TGTGCCATACTGGACAGGGTAAACTATGGCTACACCTTC. As protein: CAILDRVNYGYTF.

The chain links TRBV10-3 to TRBJ2-2; D tentatively fits TRBD1 or TRBD2 (5 bases each). Trimming took 6 bases from V and 1 from J, leaving 12 bases between them. Germline values: CDR1 ENHRY, CDR2 SYGVKD. CDR3 length equals 15 residues. The DNA for the CDR3 is TGTGCCATCAGCCCGGGACCCGAGAACACCGGGGAGCTGTTTTTT. Protein product: CAISPGPENTGELFF.

V and J are TRBV20-1 and TRBJ2-7, with a weak D call TRBD2 (6 bases). The V end was cut by 3 bases, the J end by 7 bases, with 25 bases between. Looked up from germline, CDR1 is DFQATT and CDR2 is SNEGSKA (reference sequence). The CDR3 spans 16 residues. The CDR3 region has the DNA TGCAGTGCTAGTTCGGGGGTGGATGAAGCTTTGAAAGAGCAGTACTTC. The encoded protein is CSASSGVDEALKEQYF.

In regard to this clonotype: Just one base apart from a much larger clone, this may be a read error. This chain uses TRBV5-1 with TRBJ1-1, with 8 bases matching TRBD1. The CDR3 spans 15 residues. Germline-derived CDR1 and CDR2 are SGHRS and YFSETQ. CDR3 amino acids: CASSLPGGVNTEAFF. CDR3 in DNA: TGTGCCAGCAGCTTACCAGGGGGCGTGAACACTGAAGCTTTCTTT.

The genes are TRBV11-2 and TRBJ2-7, with 8 nucleotides matching TRBD2. The junction had 11 bases not matched to a gene; V was cut back by 5 bases and J by 5 bases. The germline V gene encodes CDR1 SGHAT and CDR2 FQNNGV. This CDR3 spans 15 amino acids. The CDR3 DNA sequence: TGTGCCAGCAGCCTAGCCAGCGGGGGCTGGGACGAGCAGTACTTC. Amino acids: CASSLASGGWDEQYF.

This clonotype was recorded at least ten times. V gene TRBV7-9 combines with J gene TRBJ2-7; TRBD2 matches at 10 bases. Germline-derived CDR1 and CDR2 are SEHNR and FQNEAQ (reference sequence). This CDR3 is 14 amino acids long. Germline trimming cut 4 bases from V and 4 bases from J; bases unmatched to any gene: 4. CDR3 bases: TGTGCCAGCAGCTCTAGCGGGAGCCTTTACGAGCAGTACTTC. Its protein product is CASSSSGSLYEQYF.

The rearrangement uses TRBV7-9 and TRBJ2-3; D is unclear. Trimming took 5 bases from V and 10 from J, leaving 10 bases between them. The CDR3 extends over 11 amino acids. Per germline, CDR1 SEHNR and CDR2 FQNEAQ (reference sequence). Written as DNA, the CDR3 is TGTGCCAGCAGCCAAGGAAAGTCGCAGTATTTT. It is translated as CASSQGKSQYF.